This T cell receptor (beta chain) was sequenced in a study of vaccination and CD4 T cells after COVID-19. Sequencing of cultured CD4+ T cell DNA used the Oncomine TCR Beta short-read assay. TCRdb recomputed calls from the PCR reads with MiXCR, one row per CDR3 protein. The sample lists about 9,000 distinct CDR3 sequences; 55% to 75% were seen once. Sample treatment: approximately 10-day PBMC culture with coronavirus spike peptide pools or control peptides (ViraFEST assay). Regarding this clonotype: The target antigen is unknown.

This receptor was taken from a human donor who had recovered from COVID-19. The sample was CD4+ T cells from blood, cultured in vitro.

The DNA for the CDR3 is TGTGCCAGCAGTTTAGGGACACCAGACGACTATGGCTACACCTTC. Its protein is CASSLGTPDDYGYTF. The chain combines TRBV12-3 or TRBV12-4 with TRBJ1-2, with D possibly matching TRBD1 (5 bases). The CDR3 loop spans 15 amino acids. With 1 base removed from V and 3 bases from J, the gap between germline ends came to 12 bases.